A single sample gave rise to the 32 T cell receptor beta chains below, sequenced in a study of regulatory T cells in long-lasting Graves disease. According to the study, TCR beta libraries were built with iRepertoire HTBI primers and CDR3-region Arm-PCR. MiXCR, applied by TCRdb to the multiplex PCR reads, yields one record per CDR3 protein. Altogether hundreds of thousands of distinct CDR3 sequences are present, 15% to 20% being singletons, with the ten largest covering about 39%. The sample's time point: newly diagnosed GD, antithyroid drugs for less than 3 months. PBMCs provided the RNA from which the TCR library was made. The specimen comprised peripheral blood mononuclear cells (PBMCs), sampled at new diagnosis, from a patient treated with antithyroid drugs. All receptors derive from a female donor with Graves disease.

This clonotype showed up many times. V is TRBV12-3 or TRBV12-4 and J is TRBJ1-6; 7 nucleotides match TRBD1. The length of the CDR3 is 15 residues. V was clipped by 0 bases and J by 10 bases; unmatched bases: 6. CDR3 sequence reads: CASSLATGVGSPLHF. DNA of the CDR3: TGTGCCAGCAGTTTAGCAACAGGGGTGGGATCACCCCTCCACTTT.

This chain uses TRBV6-2 or TRBV6-3 with TRBJ2-7; 9 bases map to TRBD1. The CDR3 runs 13 residues. The germline V gene encodes CDR1 MNHEY and CDR2 SVGEGT. The V segment lost 6 bases and the J segment 3 bases; nucleotides outside the gene matches: 3. CDR3 residues: CASRKGQGYEQYF. The CDR3 DNA sequence: TGTGCCAGCAGAAAGGGACAGGGCTACGAGCAGTACTTC.

In DNA form, the CDR3 reads TGTGCCAGCAGCGAGCAGCTAAATTCACCCCTCCACTTT. This encodes CASSEQLNSPLHF. The chain recombines TRBV6-4 with TRBJ1-6; D not resolved. CDR1 is MRHNA and CDR2 is SNTAGT in the germline V gene. CDR3 length equals 13 residues. V was clipped by 6 bases and J by 7 bases, with 10 bases between them.

The sample holds many counts of this clonotype. The chain couples TRBV28 to TRBJ2-7; D gene uncertain. Trimming removed 9 bases at V and 3 bases at J, with 6 bases between. In germline, CDR1 is MDHEN, CDR2 SYDVKM. The CDR3 consists of 10 residues. CDR3 sequence reads: CARPYYEQYF. Here the CDR3 DNA reads TGTGCCAGACCCTACTACGAGCAGTACTTC.

This clonotype was counted ten times or more. The rearrangement uses TRBV28 and TRBJ2-7, with 12 bases identical to TRBD2. V lost 6 bases to trimming and J lost 6 bases; unmatched junction nucleotides: 9. The CDR3 consists of 15 residues. CDR1 MDHEN and CDR2 SYDVKM come from the germline V gene. The CDR3 bases are TGTGCCAGCAGCTTACTAGCGGGAGGCATTAGCGAGCAGTACTTC. As protein: CASSLLAGGISEQYF.

Notes on this clonotype: This is likely an artifact of a read error, given a far larger clone one base away. The chain combines TRBV7-8 with TRBJ2-1; a possible D gene is TRBD1 (5 bases). The CDR3 is 14 residues long. In germline, CDR1 is SGHVS, CDR2 FQNEAQ. CDR3 residues: CAGSLGALDNEQFF. As DNA, the CDR3 is TGTGCCGGCAGCTTAGGGGCCCTGGACAATGAGCAGTTCTTC.

At least ten counts were recorded for this clonotype. The rearrangement joins TRBV10-2 to TRBJ2-7; D might be TRBD1 or TRBD2, each matching 5 bases. V lost 2 bases, J lost 3 bases, and 11 bases lay in between. Looked up from germline, CDR1 is WSHSY and CDR2 is SAAADI. This CDR3 has 14 residues. This CDR3 reads CASSETRGFYEQYF. In DNA, the CDR3 is TGCGCCAGCAGTGAGACTAGGGGCTTCTACGAGCAGTACTTC.

The table lists this clonotype with many counts. The gene calls are TRBV13 and TRBJ2-7, with 8 bases lining up with TRBD2. The CDR3 extends over 15 amino acids. Trimming took 1 base from V and 0 from J; bases not matched to a gene: 2. Germline assignment: CDR1 PRHDT and CDR2 FYEKMQ (reference sequence). CDR3 bases: TGTGCCAGCAGCTTAGACGGGAGGGGCTCCTACGAGCAGTACTTC. As protein: CASSLDGRGSYEQYF. The full variable domain, rest sourced from reference TRBV13 and TRBJ2-7, is AAGVIQSPRHLIKEKRETATLKCYPIPRHDTVYWYQQGPGQDPQFLISFYEKMQSDKGSIPDRFSAQQFSDYHSELNMSSLELGDSALYFCASSLDGRGSYEQYFGPGTRLTVT.

Many counts were recorded for this clonotype. The chain links TRBV6-5 to TRBJ2-5; 12 bases map to TRBD2. Trimming took 0 bases from V and 5 from J; bases not matched to a gene: 4. Germline CDR1 is MNHEY and CDR2 is SVGAGI. The CDR3 has 16 residues. CDR3 residues: CASSYSRTSGTETQYF. CDR3 DNA: TGTGCCAGCAGTTACTCCAGGACTAGCGGGACTGAGACCCAGTACTTC.

This clonotype has a count of ten or more. The chain recombines TRBV2 with TRBJ1-6, with D possibly matching TRBD1 (5 bases). The V gene's germline CDR1 is SNHLY and CDR2 FYNNEI. The CDR3 is made up of 12 amino acids. V was shortened by 4 bases and J by 18 bases, with 16 bases between the two germline ends. The CDR3 DNA is TGTGCCAGCAGTGGGGACGAAGATGCGCACCACTTT. Translated, it gives CASSGDEDAHHF. The entire variable domain, with the rest obtained from reference TRBV2 and TRBJ1-6, is as follows: EPEVTQTPSHQVTQMGQEVILRCVPISNHLYFYWYRQILGQKVEFLVSFYNNEISEKSEIFDDQFSVERPDGSNFTLKIRSTKLEDSAMYFCASSGDEDAHHFGNGTRLTVT.

This clonotype was counted only a few times. The rearrangement links TRBV24-1 to TRBJ2-1, with 8 nucleotides matching TRBD2. The CDR3 extends over 14 amino acids. CDR1 KGHDR and CDR2 SFDVKD come from the germline V gene. V lost 3 bases, J lost 12 bases, and 9 bases stayed unmatched. The CDR3 spells CATSDDFTGGRQFF. The CDR3 nucleotides are TGTGCCACCAGTGATGACTTCACGGGGGGGCGGCAGTTCTTC.

In regard to this clonotype: This likely stems from a read error, as it lies one base from a far larger clone. The genes are TRBV12-3 or TRBV12-4 and TRBJ2-5, with D perhaps matching TRBD1 or TRBD2 (5 bases each). The CDR3 spans 17 residues. CDR3 region: CASSGIGTKGYQGTQYF. The CDR3 DNA reads as TGTGCCAGCAGTGGCATAGGGACGAAGGGGTACCAAGGGACCCAGTACTTC.

This clonotype was detected ten times or more. The genes are TRBV28 and TRBJ2-1; D gene unclear. The CDR3 runs to 13 residues. V was shortened by 2 bases and J by 4 bases, with 6 bases between the two germline ends. CDR1 MDHEN and CDR2 SYDVKM come from the germline V gene. The CDR3 sequence is CASSLDAYNEQFF. The CDR3, as DNA: TGTGCCAGCAGTTTAGATGCGTACAATGAGCAGTTCTTC.

In this sample, this clonotype turned up many times. The chain links TRBV5-1 to TRBJ1-6, with 11 bases fitting TRBD1. CDR3 size: 15 residues. Looked up from germline, CDR1 is SGHRS and CDR2 is YFSETQ. The junction had 4 bases not matched to a gene; V was cut back by 3 bases and J by 8 bases. CDR3 bases: TGCGCCAGCAGCTCCCGGACAGGGGGCTATTCACCCCTCCACTTT. Encoded protein: CASSSRTGGYSPLHF.

This sequence joins TRBV5-4 and TRBJ1-2; D may be TRBD1 (5 bases). V shed 2 bases and J shed 0 bases, with 8 bases lying between them. Germline V gene sequence: CDR1 SGHNT, CDR2 YYREEE (reference sequence). The CDR3 covers 14 residues. The chain's CDR3 is CASSFQGSNYGYTF. The CDR3 coding sequence is TGTGCCAGCAGCTTCCAGGGCTCTAACTATGGCTACACCTTC.

The chain uses TRBV9 and TRBJ1-2, with D perhaps TRBD1 (6 bases). Germline CDR1 is SGDLS and CDR2 is YYNGEE. V lost 0 bases and J 4 bases, leaving 10 bases between the germline ends. The CDR3 sequence is 14 residues long. The CDR3 bases are TGTGCCAGCAGCGTAGGGGGGCGCGGCTATGGCTACACCTTC. It translates to CASSVGGRGYGYTF.

The chain uses TRBV15 and TRBJ2-1, with unresolved D. The germline gives CDR1 LNHNV, CDR2 YYDKDF (reference sequence). V lost 3 bases, J lost 7 bases, and 13 bases lay in between. CDR3 length: 14 amino acids. The CDR3 nucleotides read TGTGCCACCAGCAGCTCCCGTTGGTGGAATGAGCAGTTCTTC. Its translation: CATSSSRWWNEQFF. Drawing the rest from reference TRBV15 and TRBJ2-1, the complete variable domain is DAMVIQNPRYQVTQFGKPVTLSCSQTLNHNVMYWYQQKSSQAPKLLFHYYDKDFNNEADTPDNFQSRRPNTSFCFLDIRSPGLGDTAMYLCATSSSRWWNEQFFGPGTRLTVL.

This clonotype has at least ten counts. The rearrangement uses TRBV30 and TRBJ1-1; D gene uncertain. Trimming cost V 1 base and J 2 bases, with 14 bases left between them. The CDR3 contains 15 residues. The germline gives CDR1 GTSNPN, CDR2 SVGIG (reference sequence). The CDR3 DNA reads as TGTGCCTGGAGTGCACTTTTGCACCTAAACACTGAAGCTTTCTTT. Its protein product is CAWSALLHLNTEAFF.

This clonotype was counted many times. The rearrangement joins TRBV3-1 to TRBJ2-7; D ambiguous. Germline V CDR1 and CDR2: LGHDT, YNNKEL (reference sequence). The CDR3 length is 12 residues. The V gene lost 0 bases and the J gene lost 5 bases, with 5 bases spanning the gap. CDR3 sequence (DNA): TGTGCCAGCAGCCAAGAATCCGACGAGCAGTACTTC. Its protein is CASSQESDEQYF.

In this sample, this clonotype turned up many times. This chain joins TRBV5-1 and TRBJ2-1; either TRBD1 or TRBD2 may fit D (7 bases each). Trimming pared 8 bases from V and 2 bases from J, leaving 17 bases between. The CDR3 consists of 15 residues. In germline, CDR1 is SGHRS, CDR2 YFSETQ. The CDR3 protein is CASRRGGQTYNEQFF. DNA of the CDR3: TGCGCCAGTCGGAGGGGGGGACAGACCTACAATGAGCAGTTCTTC.

Ten or more counts support this clonotype. The chain is built from TRBV27 and TRBJ2-6; perhaps D is TRBD1 or TRBD2 (6 bases each). The V gene lost 3 bases and the J gene lost 0 bases, with 12 bases spanning the gap. The CDR3 length is 17 residues. From germline, CDR1 is MNHEY and CDR2 SMNVEV (reference sequence). The CDR3: CASSLEGGSSGANVLTF. CDR3 bases: TGTGCCAGCAGTTTGGAGGGGGGTTCCTCTGGGGCCAACGTCCTGACTTTC.

This clonotype showed up many times. The chain combines TRBV28 with TRBJ1-2, with a tentative D call TRBD1 (6 bases). Trimming took off 7 bases at V and 4 bases at J, with 25 bases between the two ends. Germline V lookup: CDR1 MDHEN, CDR2 SYDVKM. This CDR3 is built from 17 residues. The CDR3 nucleotides read TGTGCCAGCATCCACTCCCGGACAGACCGAGAATTCTATGGCTACACCTTC. This gives the protein CASIHSRTDREFYGYTF.

This clonotype has ten or more counts. This sequence joins TRBV9 and TRBJ2-1, with TRBD2 matching 7 bases. The trim removed 0 bases at V and 4 bases at J, leaving 4 bases unmatched. CDR3 length: 15 residues. Germline lookup yields CDR1 SGDLS and CDR2 YYNGEE. CDR3 region: CASSVDASGYNEQFF. Here the CDR3 DNA reads TGTGCCAGCAGCGTAGATGCTAGCGGTTACAATGAGCAGTTCTTC.

J is TRBJ2-2 and V is TRBV7-9; D is perhaps TRBD1 or TRBD2 (5 bases each). Looked up from germline, CDR1 is SEHNR and CDR2 is FQNEAQ (reference sequence). Trimming left V 1 base short and J 1 base short, with 19 bases between. The CDR3 sequence is 19 residues long. CDR3 nucleotides: TGTGCCAGCAGCTTAGAGGTTTCCGGGGCACTGTGGAACACCGGGGAGCTGTTTTTT. Translated: CASSLEVSGALWNTGELFF.

V is TRBV2 and J is TRBJ2-2; D ambiguous. Germline loops: CDR1 SNHLY, CDR2 FYNNEI. This CDR3 is built from 14 residues. V dropped 6 bases and J dropped 7 bases, with 15 bases sitting between them. The CDR3 spells CASSHDLGSGELFF. The CDR3 bases are TGTGCCAGCAGCCACGACCTGGGAAGCGGGGAGCTGTTTTTT.

V and J are TRBV19 and TRBJ2-3; no firm D call. From germline, CDR1 is LNHDA and CDR2 SQIVND (reference sequence). The CDR3 consists of 11 residues. V lost 9 bases, J lost 2 bases, and 6 bases lay in between. CDR3 bases: TGTGCCAGACTCAACACAGATACGCAGTATTTT. Its translation: CARLNTDTQYF.

The sample holds a few counts of this clonotype. The chain recombines TRBV6-9 with TRBJ2-1; a weak D match, TRBD1 (5 bases). From germline, CDR1 is MNHGY and CDR2 SVAAGI. V gave up 3 bases and J gave up 10 bases, with 13 bases separating them. The CDR3 is made up of 13 amino acids. For the CDR3, the DNA is TGTGCCAGCAGTTACTCAGAATGGACAGAGCAGTTCTTC. Translated, it gives CASSYSEWTEQFF.

At least ten counts were recorded for this clonotype. The chain uses TRBV14 and TRBJ2-1; TRBD2 agrees at 7 bases. The germline V gene has CDR1 SGHDN and CDR2 FVKESK. The CDR3 contains 16 residues. Trimming took 0 bases from V and 5 from J; bases not matched to a gene: 7. The CDR3 loop reads CASSQDWRELNNEQFF. As DNA, the CDR3 is TGTGCCAGCAGCCAAGATTGGCGGGAGCTGAACAATGAGCAGTTCTTC.

This clonotype appeared many times. The chain is built from TRBV10-3 and TRBJ2-7; the D gene is possibly TRBD1 (5 bases). This CDR3 region has 14 residues. CDR1 ENHRY and CDR2 SYGVKD come from the germline V gene. Trimming stripped 6 bases from V and 4 bases from J, with 16 bases between. CDR3 amino acids: CAIRRGITEYEQYF. The CDR3 coding sequence is TGTGCCATCAGAAGGGGTATCACTGAATACGAGCAGTACTTC.

The rearrangement uses TRBV4-2 and TRBJ1-3; D might be TRBD1 (5 bases). The V and J ends lost 0 bases and 8 bases respectively, with 14 bases between them. From germline, CDR1 is LGHNA and CDR2 YNFKEQ. The CDR3 covers 15 residues. CDR3 nucleotide sequence: TGTGCCAGCAGCCAAGATGGGGCAGGGTGGGACACCATATATTTT. The encoded protein is CASSQDGAGWDTIYF.

This clonotype was counted ten times or more. This rearrangement joins TRBV6-1 to TRBJ2-3, with D tentatively TRBD1 or TRBD2 (7 bases each). Germline-derived CDR1 and CDR2 are MNHNS and SASEGT. This CDR3 spans 17 amino acids. V lost 5 bases and J lost 2, with 20 bases in between. The CDR3 loop is CASSLIRGRENTDTQYF. The CDR3 coding sequence is TGTGCCAGCAGTCTCATTAGGGGGCGGGAGAACACAGATACGCAGTATTTT.

There are many counts of this clonotype. The chain recombines TRBV28 with TRBJ2-7, with D perhaps TRBD1 (6 bases). The V and J ends lost 0 bases and 0 bases respectively, with 9 bases between them. Germline CDR1 and CDR2: MDHEN and SYDVKM. This CDR3 is built from 15 residues. CDR3 sequence (DNA): TGTGCCAGCAGTTTATGGGGGGACACCTCCTACGAGCAGTACTTC. Residues: CASSLWGDTSYEQYF.